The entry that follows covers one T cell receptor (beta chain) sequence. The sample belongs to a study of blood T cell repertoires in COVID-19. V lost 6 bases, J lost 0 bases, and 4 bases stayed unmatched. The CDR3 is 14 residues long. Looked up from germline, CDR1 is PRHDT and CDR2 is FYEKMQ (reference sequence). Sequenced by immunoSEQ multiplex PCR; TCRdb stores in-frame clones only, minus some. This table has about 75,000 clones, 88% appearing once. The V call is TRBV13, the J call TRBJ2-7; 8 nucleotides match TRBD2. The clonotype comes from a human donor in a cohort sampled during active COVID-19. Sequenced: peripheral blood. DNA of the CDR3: TGTGCCAGCAGGTCCGGGGGGGTCTCCTACGAGCAGTACTTC. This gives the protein CASRSGGVSYEQYF.